This TCR beta chain comes out of a study of T cell responses to AZD1222 COVID-19 vaccine. With 5 bases clipped from V and 0 bases from J, the junction kept 6 bases outside the gene matches. The V gene's germline CDR1 is LNHDA and CDR2 SQIVND (reference sequence). CDR3 length: 16 amino acids. The protocol was immunoSEQ multiplex PCR, while the TCRdb copy is restricted to in-frame clones and leaves out a portion. Counted here are 140,000 to 150,000 clones, roughly nine tenths occurring once; the ten biggest clones make up 6.5% to 8%. This specimen consisted of peripheral blood, obtained 28 days after the second dose of the MenACWY control vaccine. The receptor was isolated from an adult who received the MenACWY meningococcal vaccine as a control. V usage is TRBV19 and J usage is TRBJ1-5; 8 nucleotides align to TRBD1. CDR3 sequence: CASSPGTGHSNQPQHF. The CDR3, as DNA: TGTGCCAGTAGTCCCGGGACAGGACATAGCAATCAGCCCCAGCATTTT.